This T cell receptor (beta chain) was recovered during a study of PD-1 blockade in classical Hodgkin lymphoma. Study-wide context: Nivolumab was administered to patients intravenously at 3 mg/kg every 2 weeks.

The time point: cycle 4 day 1 (C4D1), after five to seven weeks of nivolumab. Each and every patient relapsed after autologous stem cell transplantation, and patients got differing brentuximab vedotin exposure. V lost 5 bases and J lost 3, with 17 bases in between. CDR1 and CDR2 from the germline V gene are LNHDA and SQIVND (reference sequence). The CDR3 consists of 15 residues. The protocol was immunoSEQ multiplex PCR, while the TCRdb copy is restricted to in-frame clones and leaves out a portion. The data show approximately 100,000 clones, about 83% seen once. In regard to this clone: As yet, its antigen is unknown.

Study findings and constraints: As was reported, newly diagnosed patients showed lower baseline TCR diversity than healthy donors did. Prior to therapy, complete responders displayed diversity much like that of newly diagnosed patients. A significant rise in TCR diversity was seen by C4D1 for CD4+ cells but not for CD8+ cells.

The TCR originated in a human donor with classical Hodgkin lymphoma. The J gene is TRBJ2-7, the V gene TRBV19, with D tentatively TRBD2 (5 bases). The input for sequencing was peripheral blood mononuclear cells (PBMCs), taken before the fourth cycle of nivolumab. The CDR3 here is CASSARWESIYEQYF. The DNA of the CDR3 is TGTGCCAGTAGTGCCCGTTGGGAGAGTATCTACGAGCAGTACTTC.